The 16 T cell receptor beta chains reported below all come from one sample, sequenced in a study of blood T cell repertoires in COVID-19. Method: immunoSEQ multiplex PCR; TCRdb's copy keeps in-frame clones and lacks some. The sample contains about 100,000 clones, about 92% of which appear only once. The source material was peripheral blood. These TCRs come from a man aged 45-65 years with active COVID-19.

CDR3 DNA: TGTGCCAGCAGCCAGATGGAAGGGACATCCCAGCATTTT. Amino acids: CASSQMEGTSQHF. This sequence joins TRBV3-1 (or the pseudogene TRBV3-2) and TRBJ1-5; the D gene is possibly TRBD1 (6 bases). V was cut by 3 bases and J by 11 bases, with 14 bases left in between. The CDR3 totals 13 residues. Germline values: CDR1 LGHDT, CDR2 YNNKEL (reference sequence).

This chain joins TRBV9 and TRBJ2-3, with TRBD2 matching over 8 bases. The junction had 11 bases not matched to a gene; V was cut back by 4 bases and J by 4 bases. The CDR3 contains 16 residues. The germline gives CDR1 SGDLS, CDR2 YYNGEE. Here the CDR3 reads CASSHPGSGGPDTQYF. In DNA form, the CDR3 reads TGTGCCAGCAGCCATCCCGGGTCGGGGGGGCCAGATACGCAGTATTTT.

The sample holds one count of this clone. The chain links TRBV6-1 to TRBJ1-3, with D maybe TRBD1 (5 bases). This CDR3 is 16 amino acids long. CDR1 is MNHNS and CDR2 is SASEGT in the germline V gene. The V and J ends lost 2 bases and 4 bases respectively, with 15 bases between them. The CDR3 region is CASSERRGAGGNTIYF. The CDR3 bases are TGTGCCAGCAGTGAACGAAGGGGCGCAGGGGGAAACACCATATATTTT.

The chain carries TRBV6-5 and TRBJ2-1, with D perhaps TRBD2 (6 bases). Trimming took off 7 bases at V and 1 base at J, with 14 bases between the two ends. Germline lookup yields CDR1 MNHEY and CDR2 SVGAGI. The CDR3 length is 15 residues. Here the CDR3 reads CASTSTRNSYNEQFF. Here the CDR3 DNA reads TGTGCCAGCACCTCGACTAGAAATTCCTACAATGAGCAGTTCTTC.

The J gene is TRBJ1-5, the V gene TRBV2; TRBD1 agrees at 7 bases. The CDR3 is made up of 14 amino acids. Unmatched junction bases numbered 5, after V lost 6 bases and J lost 3 bases. CDR1 is SNHLY, CDR2 FYNNEI, per germline. The CDR3 region has the DNA TGTGCCAGCAGCCGGGACAGCTTCAATCAGCCCCAGCATTTT. Translation gives CASSRDSFNQPQHF.

The chain is built from TRBV28 and TRBJ2-3, with TRBD1 matching 12 bases. After removal of 11 bases from V and 5 bases from J, the junction contained 11 bases not matched to a gene. Germline V lookup: CDR1 MDHEN, CDR2 SYDVKM. This CDR3 comprises 15 residues. CDR3 in amino acids: CARPRDRGQKDTQYF. In DNA form, the CDR3 reads TGTGCCCGTCCTAGGGACAGGGGGCAGAAAGATACGCAGTATTTT.

The table lists this clone with a count of one. The CDR3 loop reads CASQDALAAYNEQFF. CDR3 nucleotides: TGTGCCAGCCAAGACGCGCTAGCGGCCTACAATGAGCAGTTCTTC. The chain uses TRBV25-1 and TRBJ2-1; 7 bases fit TRBD2. CDR3 length: 15 amino acids. V was pared by 8 bases and J by 2 bases, with 9 bases of the junction left unmatched. Germline V CDR1 and CDR2: MGHDK, SYGVNS.

This clone appeared once. The chain employs TRBV27 and TRBJ2-7, with D hard to call. The V and J ends lost 5 bases and 0 bases respectively, with 17 bases between them. The CDR3 sequence is 16 residues long. CDR1 and CDR2 from the germline V gene are MNHEY and SMNVEV (reference sequence). The CDR3 reads CASSAPRVRSSYEQYF. The DNA of the CDR3 is TGTGCCAGCAGTGCCCCACGGGTGCGGAGCTCCTACGAGCAGTACTTC.

The chain has TRBV29-1 and TRBJ1-2; unclear D gene. Germline values: CDR1 SQVTM, CDR2 ANQGSEA. Trimming left V 1 base short and J 8 bases short, with 11 bases between. The CDR3 runs to 12 residues. The CDR3 is CSVEAVQFGYTF. In DNA, the CDR3 is TGCAGCGTTGAAGCCGTCCAGTTCGGCTACACCTTC. Full variable domain (outside the CDR3, taken from reference TRBV29-1 and TRBJ1-2): SAVISQKPSRDICQRGTSLTIQCQVDSQVTMMFWYRQQPGQSLTLIATANQGSEATYESGFVIDKFPISRPNLTFSTLTVSNMSPEDSSIYLCSVEAVQFGYTFGSGTRLTVV.

J is TRBJ1-5 and V is TRBV3-1 (or the pseudogene TRBV3-2); D is uncertain. The CDR3 is 14 residues long. Germline V gene sequence: CDR1 LGHDT, CDR2 YNNKEL (reference sequence). Trimming removed 1 base at V and 6 bases at J, with 10 bases between. The CDR3 sequence is CASSQAGDRQPQHF. CDR3 nucleotides: TGTGCCAGCAGCCAAGCCGGGGATCGTCAGCCCCAGCATTTT.

This sequence joins TRBV19 and TRBJ1-4; D not certain. The germline V gene has CDR1 LNHDA and CDR2 SQIVND (reference sequence). Between the trimmed V and J ends, which lost 6 bases and 0 bases, there was a span of 11 bases. CDR3 length: 15 amino acids. CDR3 nucleotides: TGTGCCAGTAGAAAGCCGTCCGCAACTAATGAAAAACTGTTTTTT. This codes for CASRKPSATNEKLFF.

The genes are TRBV7-9 and TRBJ1-1, with D possibly matching TRBD1 (5 bases). The length of the CDR3 is 12 residues. The germline V gene encodes CDR1 SEHNR and CDR2 FQNEAQ (reference sequence). The V gene lost 5 bases and the J gene lost 4 bases, with 8 bases spanning the gap. The CDR3 sequence is CASSDTGTEAFF. CDR3 in DNA: TGTGCCAGCAGCGACACAGGCACTGAAGCTTTCTTT.

The gene calls are TRBV29-1 and TRBJ1-1; perhaps TRBD1 as D (6 bases). V was shortened by 7 bases and J by 2 bases, with 14 bases between the two germline ends. Germline-derived CDR1 and CDR2 are SQVTM and ANQGSEA. The length of the CDR3 is 13 residues. The chain's CDR3 is CSARGQLNTEAFF. CDR3 nucleotides: TGCAGCGCCCGAGGACAGCTAAACACTGAAGCTTTCTTT.

The sample holds one count of this clone. The chain couples TRBV7-2 to TRBJ1-3; D gene uncertain. Germline-derived CDR1 and CDR2 are SGHTA and FQGNSA. CDR3 length: 15 residues. Trimming pared 2 bases from V and 0 bases from J, leaving 8 bases between. CDR3 sequence (DNA): TGTGCCAGCAGCTTAAAACACCTCTCTGGAAACACCATATATTTT. Its translation: CASSLKHLSGNTIYF. Combining the CDR3 with reference TRBV7-2 and TRBJ1-3 gives the whole variable domain GAGVSQSPSNKVTEKGKDVELRCDPISGHTALYWYRQSLGQGLEFLIYFQGNSAPDKSGLPSDRFSAERTGGSVSTLTIQRTQQEDSAVYLCASSLKHLSGNTIYFGEGSWLTVV.

This sequence joins TRBV3-1 (or the pseudogene TRBV3-2) and TRBJ2-2; 11 bases line up with TRBD2. Germline CDR1 LGHDT, CDR2 YNNKEL (reference sequence). The CDR3 covers 18 residues. V shed 2 bases and J 4 bases; nucleotides not matched to a gene: 9. The CDR3 DNA is TGTGCCAGCAGCCAAACGGCCCTAGCGGGAGGCGGCACCGGGGAGCTGTTTTTT. It yields the protein CASSQTALAGGGTGELFF.

The CDR3 spells CASSSRTGDTGELFF. CDR3 in DNA: TGTGCCAGCAGCTCAAGGACAGGTGACACCGGGGAGCTGTTTTTT. This chain links TRBV7-7 with TRBJ2-2; TRBD1 matches 7 bases. The CDR3 runs to 15 residues. The trim removed 4 bases at V and 3 bases at J, leaving 5 bases unmatched. Per the germline V gene, CDR1 is SSHAT and CDR2 is FNYEAQ (reference sequence).